The 18 T cell receptor beta chains presented below share a single source sample, sequenced in a study of blood T cell repertoires in COVID-19. The data were produced by immunoSEQ multiplex PCR, yet TCRdb's version contains in-frame clones alone and is incomplete. Among over 200,000 clones listed, roughly four fifths were seen once. Source material: peripheral blood. These receptors were obtained from a woman aged 40 to 50 with active or convalescent COVID-19.

The CDR3: CASSLGLAGLQETQYF. Written as DNA, the CDR3 is TGTGCCAGCAGCTTAGGTTTAGCAGGGTTGCAAGAGACCCAGTACTTC. This chain uses TRBV7-6 with TRBJ2-5; possibly TRBD1 for D (5 bases). Germline V gene sequence: CDR1 SGHVS, CDR2 FNYEAQ. V dropped 1 base and J dropped 2 bases, with 14 bases sitting between them. The length of the CDR3 is 16 residues.

On this clone itself: The same CDR3 can be traced to other DNA sequences in this sample. The chain couples TRBV7-8 to TRBJ2-6; no firm D call. V was shortened by 5 bases and J by 1 base, with 9 bases between the two germline ends. The CDR3 extends over 15 amino acids. Germline CDR1 SGHVS, CDR2 FQNEAQ. For the CDR3, the DNA is TGTGCCAGCAGCCCACCCCGGTCTGGGGCCAACGTCCTGACTTTC. Residues: CASSPPRSGANVLTF.

In nucleotides, the CDR3 is TGTGCCAGCTCACCAGACAGGGCTGGAAACACCATATATTTT. It codes for CASSPDRAGNTIYF. The chain uses TRBV18 and TRBJ1-3, with 7 bases matching TRBD1. Germline CDR1 is KGHSH and CDR2 is LQKENI. This CDR3 comprises 14 residues. V lost 2 bases, J lost 2 bases, and 0 bases stayed unmatched.

V and J are TRBV29-1 and TRBJ1-5, with TRBD1 as a possible D gene (6 bases). CDR3 length: 13 amino acids. The germline V gene has CDR1 SQVTM and CDR2 ANQGSEA. Between the trimmed V and J ends, which lost 1 base and 8 bases, there was a span of 12 bases. In DNA form, the CDR3 reads TGCAGCGTTGAAGGGGGGACATTGGAGCCCCAGCATTTT. Translating it yields CSVEGGTLEPQHF.

This clone appeared once. The chain is built from TRBV12-3 or TRBV12-4 and TRBJ1-4; D gene uncertain. The CDR3 has 13 amino acids. The V gene lost 7 bases and the J gene lost 8 bases, with 14 bases spanning the gap. CDR3 region: CASTVSLEEKLFF. The CDR3 nucleotides are TGTGCCAGCACCGTTAGCTTAGAGGAAAAACTGTTTTTT.

The chain uses TRBV30 and TRBJ1-5, with D possibly TRBD1 on 6 matching bases. This CDR3 is built from 15 residues. Germline CDR1 GTSNPN, CDR2 SVGIG (reference sequence). Deletions cut 3 bases from V and 4 bases from J, with 16 bases between. The CDR3 DNA is TGTGCCTGGAGCCGGGGAGGGGGATCAAATCAGCCCCAGCATTTT. Its translation is CAWSRGGGSNQPQHF.

This clone was picked up one time. This rearrangement joins TRBV28 to TRBJ1-1; 10 positions match TRBD1. The V gene end was trimmed by 5 bases and the J gene end by 13 bases; junction bases not matched to a gene: 13. CDR3 size: 14 residues. CDR1 MDHEN and CDR2 SYDVKM come from the germline V gene. DNA for the CDR3: TGTGCCAGCAGTGACGGACAGGGGGAGGAGAACGATTTCTTT. Protein: CASSDGQGEENDFF.

This chain links TRBV10-3 with TRBJ1-3; no clear D gene. V lost 4 bases and J 0 bases, leaving 13 bases between the germline ends. The CDR3 consists of 16 residues. Germline V gene lookup returns CDR1 ENHRY and CDR2 SYGVKD. In nucleotides, the CDR3 is TGTGCCATCAGTGTTAACTTCCCCGACTCTGGAAACACCATATATTTT. Protein sequence: CAISVNFPDSGNTIYF.

The chain has TRBV6-2 or TRBV6-3 and TRBJ2-1, with 11 nucleotides matching TRBD2. J was trimmed by 4 bases and V by 3 bases; bases with no gene match: 5. This CDR3 is 16 amino acids long. Germline V gene lookup returns CDR1 MNHEY and CDR2 SVGEGT. CDR3 nucleotide sequence: TGTGCCAGCAGTTATTCTAGCGGGGGGTCTTACAATGAGCAGTTCTTC. Translation gives CASSYSSGGSYNEQFF.

This chain links TRBV11-2 with TRBJ2-7; perhaps TRBD2 as D (5 bases). Trimming stripped 4 bases from V and 6 bases from J, with 16 bases between. Per germline, CDR1 SGHAT and CDR2 FQNNGV. The CDR3 contains 14 residues. The CDR3 DNA is TGTGCCAGCAGCTCCCCTTCGGGGTGGGGCGAGCAGTACTTC. As protein: CASSSPSGWGEQYF.

The J gene is TRBJ2-3, the V gene TRBV19, with 8 bases aligning to TRBD2. The CDR3 runs to 16 residues. Germline V gives CDR1 LNHDA, CDR2 SQIVND (reference sequence). V dropped 1 base and J dropped 0; count of bases not matched to a gene: 3. The CDR3 sequence is CASSIGLALSTDTQYF. CDR3 bases: TGTGCCAGTAGTATAGGACTAGCGCTAAGCACAGATACGCAGTATTTT.

The chain carries TRBV5-1 and TRBJ2-1; the match to TRBD2 covers 13 bases. Germline-derived CDR1 and CDR2 are SGHRS and YFSETQ. CDR3 length: 16 residues. V shed 4 bases and J 8 bases; nucleotides not matched to a gene: 9. As DNA, the CDR3 is TGCGCCAGCAGCCCTGGAGGGACTAGCGGGATGCATGAGCAGTTCTTC. It codes for CASSPGGTSGMHEQFF.

This chain uses TRBV7-2 with TRBJ1-5, with 9 bases aligning to TRBD1. The CDR3 is 16 residues long. V shed 2 bases, J shed 7 bases, and the junction held 9 bases outside the gene matches. The germline V gene encodes CDR1 SGHTA and CDR2 FQGNSA. CDR3 loop: CASSLIPGTGRQPQHF. CDR3 DNA: TGTGCCAGCAGCTTAATCCCGGGGACAGGGAGGCAGCCCCAGCATTTT.

The chain carries TRBV7-9 and TRBJ1-5; 9 nucleotides agree with TRBD1. Germline values: CDR1 SEHNR, CDR2 FQNEAQ (reference sequence). There are 14 residues in the CDR3. Trimming at V came to 5 bases and at J to 4 bases, leaving 3 bases not matched to a gene. The CDR3 sequence is CASSRQGDNQPQHF. The CDR3 DNA is TGTGCCAGCAGCCGACAGGGGGATAATCAGCCCCAGCATTTT.

This clone appeared a few times. V is TRBV5-1 and J is TRBJ2-5, with 11 bases that match TRBD1. J gave up 2 bases and V 3 bases, and 6 bases lay outside the gene matches. Per germline, CDR1 SGHRS and CDR2 YFSETQ. The CDR3 is 16 amino acids. The CDR3 region is CASSSGRDRGQETQYF. As DNA, the CDR3 is TGCGCCAGCAGCTCAGGCCGGGACAGGGGGCAAGAGACCCAGTACTTC.

The chain links TRBV20-1 to TRBJ2-7; the match to TRBD1 covers 11 bases. The CDR3 has 11 amino acids. V was clipped by 5 bases and J by 8 bases; unmatched bases: 2. CDR1 DFQATT and CDR2 SNEGSKA come from the germline V gene (reference sequence). CDR3: CSARTGGQQYF. The DNA for the CDR3 is TGCAGTGCTCGGACAGGGGGCCAGCAGTACTTC.

This chain links TRBV2 with TRBJ2-1; D gene unclear. V dropped 2 bases and J dropped 2 bases, with 10 bases sitting between them. CDR1 is SNHLY, CDR2 FYNNEI, per germline. The CDR3 totals 15 residues. CDR3 protein: CASSEILPAYNEQFF. CDR3 DNA: TGTGCCAGCAGTGAAATTCTACCCGCCTACAATGAGCAGTTCTTC.

The chain carries TRBV12-5 and TRBJ2-3, with a tentative D call TRBD2 (6 bases). Germline V lookup: CDR1 LGHNT, CDR2 FRNRAP. The CDR3 spans 16 residues. V was cut by 4 bases and J by 0 bases, with 14 bases left in between. This CDR3 reads CASGWPPAGSTDTQYF. CDR3 in DNA: TGTGCTAGTGGTTGGCCCCCGGCGGGGAGCACAGATACGCAGTATTTT. Full variable domain (remainder filled in from reference TRBV12-5 and TRBJ2-3): DARVTQTPRHKVTEMGQEVTMRCQPILGHNTVFWYRQTMMQGLELLAYFRNRAPLDDSGMPKDRFSAEMPDATLATLKIQPSEPRDSAVYFCASGWPPAGSTDTQYFGPGTRLTVL.